These 6 T cell receptor beta chains share one sample of origin, sequenced in a study of T cell responses to AZD1222 COVID-19 vaccine. The assay was immunoSEQ multiplex PCR, and TCRdb's table has in-frame clones only and misses some. The sample consists of 110,000 or so clones, around 88% of them appearing once. The sample here was peripheral blood, taken 28 days after the second AZD1222 dose. These receptors were obtained from an adult who received the AZD1222 COVID-19 vaccine.

J is TRBJ2-4 and V is TRBV10-3; TRBD1 is a possible D gene (5 bases). The CDR3 is 15 residues long. CDR1 ENHRY and CDR2 SYGVKD come from the germline V gene. The V end was cut by 3 bases, the J end by 2 bases, with 11 bases between. CDR3 sequence (DNA): TGTGCCATCAGTGACCCGACAGAATCCAAAAACATTCAGTACTTC. Its translation: CAISDPTESKNIQYF.

This clone was observed a single time. The chain joins TRBV3-1 (or the pseudogene TRBV3-2) to TRBJ2-2; the match to TRBD1 covers 8 bases. CDR3 length: 15 residues. From germline, CDR1 is LGHDT and CDR2 YNNKEL (reference sequence). The trim removed 3 bases at V and 6 bases at J, leaving 6 bases unmatched. The CDR3: CASSQTDRVAGELFF. The CDR3 region has the DNA TGTGCCAGCAGCCAGACGGACAGGGTGGCCGGGGAGCTGTTTTTT.

This chain joins TRBV6-2 or TRBV6-3 and TRBJ2-1, with 9 positions matching TRBD1. The V segment lost 6 bases and the J segment 7 bases; nucleotides outside the gene matches: 10. The CDR3 totals 15 residues. Germline V gene lookup returns CDR1 MNHEY and CDR2 SVGEGT. The DNA of the CDR3 is TGTGCCAGCAGCTCCGCACAGGGGGCAATGAATGAGCAGTTCTTC. Residues: CASSSAQGAMNEQFF.

The chain uses TRBV6-2 or TRBV6-3 and TRBJ2-5, with D unresolved. CDR1 is MNHEY and CDR2 is SVGEGT in the germline V gene. There are 12 residues in the CDR3. V lost 0 bases and J 10 bases, leaving 9 bases between the germline ends. CDR3 sequence: CASSYSPAVQYF. For the CDR3, the DNA is TGTGCCAGCAGTTACTCCCCTGCAGTCCAGTACTTC.

In this sample, this clone turned up a few times. The chain employs TRBV6-1 and TRBJ2-7; D call uncertain. Trimming left V 1 base short and J 6 bases short, with 1 base between. CDR1 and CDR2 from the germline V gene are MNHNS and SASEGT. The CDR3 contains 10 residues. The CDR3 nucleotides are TGTGCCAGCAGTGAAGGCGAGCAGTACTTC. Protein sequence: CASSEGEQYF.

V gene TRBV19 combines with J gene TRBJ1-2; D is ambiguous. The CDR3 is made up of 11 amino acids. Germline CDR1 reads LNHDA; CDR2 reads SQIVND (reference sequence). The V end was cut by 5 bases, the J end by 4 bases, with 5 bases between. In DNA, the CDR3 is TGTGCCAGTAGTGAAACCTATGGCTACACCTTC. This sequence encodes CASSETYGYTF.